This T cell receptor (beta chain) originates from a study of T-cell memory formation after mild COVID-19. On the study more broadly: Each donor largely had its own TCR clusters.

CDR1 SGHRS and CDR2 YFSETQ come from the germline V gene. The J segment lost 7 bases and the V segment lost 3 bases, leaving 10 bases of the junction unmatched. The CDR3 length is 16 residues. Study observations and caveats: Nothing showed for sure that second-wave clones peaking on day 37 were SARS-CoV-2 specific. Several responding clones turned up in pre-infection memory, indicating that cross-reactive memory may have taken part.

cDNA libraries for TCR alpha and TCR beta, carrying sample barcodes and UMIs, came from 5'RACE with constant-segment primers. Using its own MiXCR run on the 5' RACE reads, TCRdb lists one record per CDR3 protein. The sample records some 320,000 distinct CDR3 sequences, 15% being singletons. With regard to this clonotype: Its antigen remains unidentified.

The sample comprised PBMCs or a T cell subset sorted from them (not recorded which). This TCR derives from a man between 18 and 29 years old who had mild COVID-19 (a few samples of this study predate the infection). Cell type and time point are not known. The V call is TRBV5-1, the J call TRBJ2-3, with TRBD2 matching 11 bases. The DNA of the CDR3 is TGCGCCAGCAGCTATACGACTAGCGGGGCGGGAAATACGCAGTATTTT. Translation: CASSYTTSGAGNTQYF.